The 31 T cell receptor beta chains below were found in one sample sequenced in a study of blood T cell repertoires in COVID-19. The method was immunoSEQ multiplex PCR; TCRdb's version includes in-frame clones alone and lacks a portion of them. The sample consists of more than 15,000 clones, around four fifths of them appearing once. The sequencing input was peripheral blood. These receptors came from a man aged 55 to 70 with active or convalescent COVID-19.

V is TRBV6-2 or TRBV6-3 and J is TRBJ2-7; a possible D gene is TRBD1 (6 bases). Germline CDR1 MNHEY, CDR2 SVGEGT. CDR3 length: 14 residues. Trimming took 6 bases from V and 3 from J, leaving 15 bases between them. The CDR3 region has the DNA TGTGCCAGCAGATACCGGGACACCTACTACGAGCAGTACTTC. This sequence encodes CASRYRDTYYEQYF.

V usage is TRBV3-1 (or the pseudogene TRBV3-2) and J usage is TRBJ2-7, with D perhaps matching TRBD1 (7 bases). With 4 bases removed from V and 2 bases from J, the gap between germline ends came to 18 bases. Germline lookup yields CDR1 LGHDT and CDR2 YNNKEL (reference sequence). The CDR3 sequence is 16 residues long. The CDR3 spells CASSPRGTVRPYEQYF. In DNA form, the CDR3 reads TGTGCCAGCAGCCCACGGGGGACAGTAAGGCCCTACGAGCAGTACTTC.

This clone was seen only a few times. The gene calls are TRBV28 and TRBJ1-5; 8 bases agree with TRBD1. V shed 4 bases, J shed 5 bases, and the junction held 4 bases outside the gene matches. The germline V gene has CDR1 MDHEN and CDR2 SYDVKM. This CDR3 is 14 amino acids long. CDR3: CASSSAGGYQPQHF. CDR3 in DNA: TGTGCCAGCAGTTCGGCAGGGGGCTATCAGCCCCAGCATTTT.

The chain has TRBV28 and TRBJ1-6; D perhaps matches TRBD1 (5 bases). CDR1 MDHEN and CDR2 SYDVKM come from the germline V gene. V gave up 5 bases and J gave up 3 bases, with 11 bases separating them. The CDR3 loop spans 15 amino acids. The CDR3 sequence is CASSPGLSYNSPLHF. The CDR3 region has the DNA TGTGCCAGCAGTCCGGGACTAAGCTATAATTCACCCCTCCACTTT.

The V call is TRBV7-9, the J call TRBJ1-4; D remains unclear. This CDR3 contains 14 residues. Trimming cost V 1 base and J 3 bases, with 6 bases left between them. Germline V gene data show CDR1 as SEHNR and CDR2 as FQNEAQ (reference sequence). CDR3 residues: CASSLDEANEKLFF. The CDR3 nucleotides are TGTGCCAGCAGCTTAGACGAGGCTAATGAAAAACTGTTTTTT.

The V and J genes are TRBV30 and TRBJ2-7; possibly TRBD1 for D (5 bases). V was cut by 3 bases and J by 5 bases, with 23 bases left in between. The V gene's germline CDR1 is GTSNPN and CDR2 SVGIG (reference sequence). The CDR3 covers 16 residues. The DNA for the CDR3 is TGTGCCTGGAGCTTATTGGGGCCCGGACAAACTGACGAGCAGTACTTC. Its protein is CAWSLLGPGQTDEQYF.

The chain combines TRBV7-2 with TRBJ1-3; D is possibly TRBD1 (5 bases). There are 14 residues in the CDR3. Trimming took off 3 bases at V and 4 bases at J, with 10 bases between the two ends. The V gene's germline CDR1 is SGHTA and CDR2 FQGNSA. The CDR3 region is CASSFSRVGNTIYF. The CDR3 DNA reads TGTGCCAGCAGCTTTTCCAGGGTGGGAAACACCATATATTTT.

The J gene is TRBJ1-1, the V gene TRBV30; 7 bases are shared with TRBD1. The CDR3 is made up of 12 amino acids. The V segment lost 8 bases and the J segment 5 bases; nucleotides outside the gene matches: 8. Looked up from germline, CDR1 is GTSNPN and CDR2 is SVGIG (reference sequence). CDR3 sequence reads: CAGRQGLTEAFF. CDR3 bases: TGTGCCGGACGACAGGGTTTGACTGAAGCTTTCTTT.

Here the CDR3 reads CATSDSFGTGGAPDTQYF. CDR3 DNA sequence: TGTGCCACCAGTGATTCCTTTGGGACAGGGGGCGCCCCAGATACGCAGTATTTT. This chain links TRBV24-1 with TRBJ2-3; 12 bases are a match to TRBD1. Germline values: CDR1 KGHDR, CDR2 SFDVKD. The CDR3 extends over 18 amino acids. V shed 2 bases, J shed 4 bases, and the junction held 9 bases outside the gene matches.

The V gene is TRBV18, the J gene TRBJ1-1; D uncertain. The germline gives CDR1 KGHSH, CDR2 LQKENI. The CDR3 spans 13 residues. V lost 3 bases and J 7 bases, leaving 12 bases between the germline ends. The CDR3 DNA is TGTGCCAGCTCACCCACAAAAACCTTTGAAGCTTTCTTT. Translation: CASSPTKTFEAFF.

The chain combines TRBV9 with TRBJ2-5; 8 bases agree with TRBD1. The CDR3 loop spans 15 amino acids. Germline CDR1 reads SGDLS; CDR2 reads YYNGEE. V lost 2 bases and J lost 2; bases outside the gene matches: 5. In nucleotides, the CDR3 is TGTGCCAGCAGCGTGCAGGGGGCGCGGCAAGAGACCCAGTACTTC. Its protein is CASSVQGARQETQYF.

V is TRBV19 and J is TRBJ2-1; 12 positions agree with TRBD2. Germline V gene sequence: CDR1 LNHDA, CDR2 SQIVND (reference sequence). CDR3 size: 21 residues. The trim removed 6 bases at V and 3 bases at J, leaving 21 bases unmatched. The CDR3 loop reads CASSPKGASGRAWGDYNEQFF. The DNA for the CDR3 is TGTGCCAGTAGCCCCAAGGGGGCTAGCGGGAGGGCTTGGGGGGACTACAATGAGCAGTTCTTC.

The chain carries TRBV9 and TRBJ1-5; D unresolved. The CDR3 runs 13 residues. Germline V gene data show CDR1 as SGDLS and CDR2 as YYNGEE. The V gene lost 0 bases and the J gene lost 6 bases, with 7 bases spanning the gap. CDR3 region: CASSVGSGQPQHF. CDR3 DNA: TGTGCCAGCAGCGTAGGGTCGGGTCAGCCCCAGCATTTT.

This chain joins TRBV10-2 and TRBJ2-3; 10 bases align to TRBD2. Trimming at V came to 6 bases and at J to 4 bases, leaving 7 bases not matched to a gene. This CDR3 comprises 15 residues. Germline values: CDR1 WSHSY, CDR2 SAAADI. CDR3 loop: CASRGSGRTSDTQYF. DNA of the CDR3: TGCGCCAGCAGGGGTAGCGGGAGGACTTCAGATACGCAGTATTTT.

In its sample, this clone was seen once. The chain uses TRBV28 and TRBJ1-1; no firm D call. Germline loops: CDR1 MDHEN, CDR2 SYDVKM. V was cut by 2 bases and J by 2 bases, with 6 bases left in between. The CDR3 covers 13 residues. Here the CDR3 reads CASSLTANTEAFF. The CDR3, as DNA: TGTGCCAGCAGTTTAACAGCCAACACTGAAGCTTTCTTT.

CDR3: CASRSLDNEQFF. DNA for the CDR3: TGTGCCAGCAGGTCCCTAGACAATGAGCAGTTCTTC. This sequence joins TRBV7-9 and TRBJ2-1, with no clear D. V lost 6 bases and J lost 5, with 8 bases in between. Germline CDR1 is SEHNR and CDR2 is FQNEAQ (reference sequence). This CDR3 has 12 amino acids.

The V gene is TRBV14, the J gene TRBJ2-7, with 8 bases that match TRBD1. Germline V gives CDR1 SGHDN, CDR2 FVKESK. The CDR3 sequence is 15 residues long. V was pared by 1 base and J by 0 bases, with 2 bases of the junction left unmatched. The DNA of the CDR3 is TGTGCCAGCAGCCAAGGGACAGGGTTCTCCTACGAGCAGTACTTC. This sequence encodes CASSQGTGFSYEQYF.

As DNA, the CDR3 is TGTGCCAGCAGCCAAGATCCGGGGAACTACAATGAGCAGTTCTTC. This translates into CASSQDPGNYNEQFF. The genes are TRBV14 and TRBJ2-1; TRBD2 might be the D (5 bases). Trimming shortened V by 0 bases and J by 3 bases, and 9 bases separated the two germline ends. The CDR3 runs to 15 residues. In germline, CDR1 is SGHDN, CDR2 FVKESK.

The chain uses TRBV10-1 and TRBJ1-1, with 8 bases fitting TRBD1. The junction had 12 bases not matched to a gene; V was cut back by 9 bases and J by 0 bases. From germline, CDR1 is WNHNN and CDR2 SYGVQD (reference sequence). The CDR3 loop spans 16 amino acids. The CDR3 spells CARDIGQGRVNTEAFF. The CDR3 coding sequence is TGCGCCAGAGATATCGGACAGGGTCGGGTGAACACTGAAGCTTTCTTT.

The chain employs TRBV7-9 and TRBJ2-2; perhaps TRBD1 as D (6 bases). The germline V and J ends were trimmed by 4 bases and 7 bases, with 13 bases remaining between them. The CDR3 spans 14 residues. CDR1 is SEHNR and CDR2 is FQNEAQ in the germline V gene (reference sequence). The CDR3 spells CASSSRGINGELFF. The CDR3 region has the DNA TGTGCCAGCAGCTCTAGGGGGATCAACGGGGAGCTGTTTTTT.

This clone was detected only once. The rearrangement links TRBV24-1 to TRBJ2-1, with TRBD2 matching 10 bases. The V segment lost 5 bases and the J segment 3 bases; nucleotides outside the gene matches: 18. CDR1 is KGHDR, CDR2 SFDVKD, per germline. This CDR3 has 20 amino acids. CDR3 DNA: TGTGCCACCAGTGGACCCAATGGGCTAGCGGGAGAGACTAACTACAATGAGCAGTTCTTC. Its translation is CATSGPNGLAGETNYNEQFF.

V is TRBV2 and J is TRBJ1-6; 8 positions agree with TRBD1. V was pared by 6 bases and J by 5 bases, with 6 bases of the junction left unmatched. There are 15 residues in the CDR3. The germline gives CDR1 SNHLY, CDR2 FYNNEI. CDR3 residues: CASRDRAYNNSPLHF. CDR3 sequence (DNA): TGTGCCAGCAGGGACAGGGCCTATAATAATTCACCCCTCCACTTT.

This clone was found once. The chain links TRBV24-1 to TRBJ1-2; D unresolved. Trimming stripped 8 bases from V and 4 bases from J, with 13 bases between. Germline CDR1 and CDR2: KGHDR and SFDVKD. CDR3 size: 13 residues. CDR3 residues: CATTPGEGYGYTF. Here the CDR3 DNA reads TGTGCCACCACCCCCGGCGAGGGCTATGGCTACACCTTC.

The J gene is TRBJ2-4, the V gene TRBV5-5, with D possibly TRBD2 on 6 matching bases. Germline CDR1 and CDR2: SGHKS and YYEKEE (reference sequence). This CDR3 has 16 amino acids. V was clipped by 5 bases and J by 2 bases, with 17 bases between them. Here the CDR3 DNA reads TGTGCCAGCAGTCATCCGGGACTTCGTTCCAAAAACATTCAGTACTTC. Residues: CASSHPGLRSKNIQYF. The complete variable domain, with remaining parts taken from reference TRBV5-5 and TRBJ2-4, reads DAGVTQSPTHLIKTRGQQVTLRCSPISGHKSVSWYQQVLGQGPQFIFQYYEKEERGRGNFPDRFSARQFPNYSSELNVNALLLGDSALYLCASSHPGLRSKNIQYFGAGTRLSVL.

The chain combines TRBV18 with TRBJ2-7, with TRBD2 as a possible D gene (5 bases). The V gene lost 0 bases and the J gene lost 6 bases, with 15 bases spanning the gap. The CDR3 is made up of 15 amino acids. Per the germline V gene, CDR1 is KGHSH and CDR2 is LQKENI. The CDR3 is CASSPPAEGGGEQYF. The CDR3 DNA sequence: TGTGCCAGCTCACCACCGGCCGAGGGTGGCGGCGAGCAGTACTTC.

This clone appeared a single time. V and J are TRBV7-9 and TRBJ2-1, with D tentatively TRBD2 (5 bases). The CDR3 is 15 amino acids. Germline-derived CDR1 and CDR2 are SEHNR and FQNEAQ (reference sequence). The ends were cut back, 3 bases at V and 9 bases at J, with 18 bases in the middle. The CDR3 loop is CASSLDQTSSAEQFF. In DNA form, the CDR3 reads TGTGCCAGCAGCTTGGACCAAACTAGTTCTGCTGAGCAGTTCTTC.

This sequence joins TRBV18 and TRBJ1-4; TRBD1 matches 7 bases. The CDR3 is 16 amino acids. Trimming cost V 5 bases and J 0 bases; bases outside gene matches: 6. CDR1 KGHSH and CDR2 LQKENI come from the germline V gene. The CDR3 coding sequence is TGTGCCAGCTCAAAGGACAGGCGAACAACTAATGAAAAACTGTTTTTT. Residues: CASSKDRRTTNEKLFF.

V gene TRBV5-1 combines with J gene TRBJ2-3; 9 positions agree with TRBD2. V lost 4 bases, J lost 0 bases, and 3 bases stayed unmatched. CDR3 size: 15 residues. CDR1 is SGHRS and CDR2 is YFSETQ in the germline V gene. CDR3 loop: CASSTSGFSTDTQYF. The CDR3 bases are TGCGCCAGCAGCACTAGCGGGTTCAGCACAGATACGCAGTATTTT.

This clone was found once. The chain links TRBV24-1 to TRBJ2-7; TRBD1 agrees at 12 bases. Trimming removed 3 bases from V and 5 bases from J; junction bases left unmatched: 4. The CDR3 length is 15 residues. Germline V gene sequence: CDR1 KGHDR, CDR2 SFDVKD. This chain's CDR3 is CATSDGGQGADEQYF. CDR3 coding DNA: TGTGCCACCAGTGATGGGGGACAGGGGGCCGACGAGCAGTACTTC.

The V gene is TRBV18, the J gene TRBJ1-1, with 9 nucleotides matching TRBD1. Losses at the gene ends were 2 bases for V and 11 bases for J; bases not matched to a gene: 6. The germline V gene encodes CDR1 KGHSH and CDR2 LQKENI. This CDR3 spans 13 amino acids. The CDR3 reads CASSPGTGSGAFF. In nucleotides, the CDR3 is TGTGCCAGCTCACCAGGGACAGGGTCAGGGGCTTTCTTT.

The V and J genes are TRBV18 and TRBJ1-6, with D tentatively TRBD1 (5 bases). The CDR3 is made up of 13 amino acids. Germline CDR1 is KGHSH and CDR2 is LQKENI. V lost 4 bases to trimming and J lost 6 bases, with 7 bases between them. Here the CDR3 reads CASSQGLNSPLHF. The CDR3 bases are TGTGCCAGCTCACAGGGACTTAATTCACCCCTCCACTTT.